This TCR beta chain was observed in a study of blood T cells in healthy people across ages. The use of a sample-barcoded 5' primer and a J-beta primer mix characterized a second PCR of 7 to 11 cycles. All samples yielded 3 million or more CDR3-containing paired-end reads. TCRdb re-derived calls from the 5' RACE reads in MiXCR, one entry per CDR3 protein. In the table there are about 1,500,000 distinct CDR3 sequences, around two fifths of which are singletons. Sequencing input: blood. This clonotype originated in a woman aged 18-35 years in good health.

CDR3 nucleotides: TGTGCCAGCAGCCAGACCCTGTCAGGGGAGGCTTTCTTT. This translates into CASSQTLSGEAFF. The chain couples TRBV7-2 to TRBJ1-1; weak D call: TRBD1 (6 bases). V lost 5 bases to trimming and J lost 11 bases, with 18 bases between them. Germline V gene sequence: CDR1 SGHTA, CDR2 FQGNSA. The CDR3 is made up of 13 amino acids.